This TCR beta chain came from a study of T cell responses to AZD1222 COVID-19 vaccine. Pooled samples include second doses given at about 4 or 12 weeks. A note on this clone: Its antigen is still unknown.

Whole-study results and caveats: Dominant at 160-218 and 743-854, vaccine-associated CD4 TCRs also spanned spike. Among the donors, most were white British and more were female, and clonal diversity was possibly underestimated. Only a handful of AZD1222 recipients were seropositive at baseline.

The table came from immunoSEQ multiplex PCR; TCRdb's copy has only in-frame clones and leaves some out. This sample has about 150,000 clones; 85% to 95% occur once, and the top ten carry approximately 7%. The CDR3 spans 13 residues. Trimming shortened V by 1 base and J by 1 base, and 5 bases separated the two germline ends. The germline gives CDR1 SGHRS, CDR2 YFSETQ. The specimen comprised peripheral blood, sampled 28 days after the second AZD1222 dose. This TCR derives from an adult who received the AZD1222 COVID-19 vaccine. The V call is TRBV5-1, the J call TRBJ2-5; no clear D. CDR3 residues: CASSLILQETQYF. The CDR3 nucleotides read TGCGCCAGCAGCTTGATCCTCCAAGAGACCCAGTACTTC.